The text below deals with one T cell receptor (beta chain). Its target is not known. TCRdb reanalysed the RT-PCR reads using MiXCR and keeps one entry per CDR3 protein. The table shows hundreds of thousands of distinct CDR3 sequences, with 7.6% occurring only once. This sample stems from a study of response to subunit inactivated influenza vaccine. Points from the study as a whole: The authors suggested that every seasonal influenza vaccination recruits few new T cells.

The source was PBMCs from blood, collected less than 30 months after vaccination. This TCR came from a man between 50 and 69 years old who received an inactivated influenza vaccine.

The CDR3 loop is CASSLLAYQPQHF. The CDR3, as DNA: TGTGCCAGCAGTTTGTTGGCGTATCAGCCCCAGCATTTT. V is TRBV27 and J is TRBJ1-5, with D unclear. CDR3 size: 13 residues. Germline CDR1 is MNHEY and CDR2 is SMNVEV (reference sequence). The ends were cut back, 3 bases at V and 5 bases at J, with 8 bases in the middle.